Below, 26 T cell receptor beta chains from the same sample are listed, as sequenced in a study of T cell repertoires in cytomegalovirus infection. Antigens of these TCRs are unknown. TCRdb re-called the reads with MiXCR, one entry per CDR3 protein. The repertoire holds 700,000 to 950,000 distinct CDR3 sequences, with approximately 29% as singletons. The input for sequencing was cultured CD8+ T cells from PBMCs, taken from culture after CMV antigen stimulation. The receptors were gathered from a human donor in good health (CMV status not recorded). Some clones in this sample may be carry-over from other donors' samples.

This clonotype was picked up many times. The V and J genes are TRBV7-2 and TRBJ2-1; 9 bases align to TRBD1. V dropped 4 bases and J dropped 8; count of bases not matched to a gene: 9. The CDR3 length is 15 residues. The V gene's germline CDR1 is SGHTA and CDR2 FQGNSA. CDR3 in amino acids: CASSSPGQGTHEQFF. Written as DNA, the CDR3 is TGTGCCAGCAGCTCTCCGGGACAGGGAACGCATGAGCAGTTCTTC.

This clonotype was picked up a small number of times. The rearrangement joins TRBV7-8 to TRBJ1-1, with a tentative D call TRBD1 (6 bases). V was pared by 5 bases and J by 1 base, with 14 bases between. Germline V gives CDR1 SGHVS, CDR2 FQNEAQ. CDR3 size: 15 residues. The CDR3 DNA reads as TGTGCCAGCAGCCTAGGACAGTCGGCGAACACTGAAGCTTTCTTT. Protein: CASSLGQSANTEAFF.

The chain carries TRBV6-1 and TRBJ1-1; possible D gene TRBD1, 5 bases. The length of the CDR3 is 14 residues. CDR1 and CDR2 from the germline V gene are MNHNS and SASEGT. The germline V and J ends were trimmed by 7 bases and 0 bases, with 12 bases remaining between them. The CDR3 bases are TGTGCCAGCACCGCGGGACCCATGAACACTGAAGCTTTCTTT. Its protein is CASTAGPMNTEAFF.

The chain carries TRBV5-4 and TRBJ2-1; 11 nucleotides align to TRBD1. V shed 2 bases, J shed 8 bases, and the junction held 6 bases outside the gene matches. The CDR3 contains 15 residues. Germline CDR1 is SGHNT and CDR2 is YYREEE (reference sequence). For the CDR3, the DNA is TGTGCCAGCAGCTTCTGGACAGGGGGCATCTATGAGCAGTTCTTC. Encoded protein: CASSFWTGGIYEQFF. Based on the CDR3 plus reference TRBV5-4 and TRBJ2-1, the full variable domain is ETGVTQSPTHLIKTRGQQVTLRCSSQSGHNTVSWYQQALGQGPQFIFQYYREEENGRGNFPPRFSGLQFPNYSSELNVNALELDDSALYLCASSFWTGGIYEQFFGPGTRLTVL.

This rearrangement joins TRBV7-2 to TRBJ1-4, with D perhaps matching TRBD1 (6 bases). Trimming stripped 4 bases from V and 0 bases from J, with 12 bases between. Germline CDR1 SGHTA, CDR2 FQGNSA. The CDR3 sequence is 16 residues long. The CDR3 loop reads CASSSRRGTTNEKLFF. The CDR3 DNA is TGTGCCAGCAGCTCCCGCAGGGGAACAACTAATGAAAAACTGTTTTTT.

V is TRBV5-5 and J is TRBJ2-5; TRBD2 aligns across 11 bases. This CDR3 has 17 amino acids. Per germline, CDR1 SGHKS and CDR2 YYEKEE (reference sequence). Losses at the gene ends were 3 bases for V and 5 bases for J; bases not matched to a gene: 12. The CDR3: CASSSPELAGGWETQYF. The CDR3 DNA is TGTGCCAGCAGCTCGCCGGAATTAGCGGGGGGGTGGGAGACCCAGTACTTC.

The chain combines TRBV7-6 with TRBJ2-5; TRBD2 aligns across 8 bases. V was clipped by 3 bases and J by 3 bases; unmatched bases: 6. Germline CDR1 reads SGHVS; CDR2 reads FNYEAQ. This CDR3 has 15 amino acids. CDR3 nucleotides: TGTGCCAGCAGCTTCATCGATAGCGGGGAAGAGACCCAGTACTTC. Amino acids: CASSFIDSGEETQYF.

The rearrangement links TRBV6-8 to TRBJ2-1; 9 nucleotides line up with TRBD2. CDR1 is MNHGY and CDR2 is SAAAGT in the germline V gene. The CDR3 contains 15 residues. J was trimmed by 1 base and V by 5 bases; bases with no gene match: 3. The CDR3 nucleotides are TGTGCCAGCAGTACCCTAGCGGGGTCCTACAATGAGCAGTTCTTC. Residues: CASSTLAGSYNEQFF.

This chain links TRBV7-9 with TRBJ2-1; TRBD2 agrees at 8 bases. The CDR3 loop spans 14 amino acids. Germline CDR1 reads SEHNR; CDR2 reads FQNEAQ (reference sequence). V trimming: 10 bases; J trimming: 3 bases; junction bases outside the gene matches: 8. The CDR3 DNA reads as TGTGCCACTCCCGGGGGGGCATTCTACAATGAGCAGTTCTTC. This encodes CATPGGAFYNEQFF.

This clonotype was recorded many times. The rearrangement links TRBV6-6 to TRBJ1-5; 7 bases map to TRBD1. The CDR3 spans 15 residues. Germline trimming cut 6 bases from V and 6 bases from J; bases unmatched to any gene: 11. Germline-derived CDR1 and CDR2 are MNHNY and SVGAGI (reference sequence). DNA for the CDR3: TGTGCCAGCAGAGGCGGACAGGAGGCTTCTCAGCCCCAGCATTTT. As protein: CASRGGQEASQPQHF.

This clonotype was found once. The chain joins TRBV12-3 or TRBV12-4 to TRBJ1-3; D ambiguous. The CDR3 runs to 15 residues. V lost 6 bases to trimming and J lost 0 bases, with 12 bases between them. CDR3 bases: TGTGCCAGCAGCCATCCCGTGGTCTCTGGAAACACCATATATTTT. It is translated as CASSHPVVSGNTIYF.

There are a few counts of this clonotype. The CDR3 is CASSVGSVAGANVLTF. In DNA form, the CDR3 reads TGTGCCAGCAGCGTAGGGTCAGTAGCTGGGGCCAACGTCCTGACTTTC. The gene calls are TRBV9 and TRBJ2-6, with no clear D. The germline V gene has CDR1 SGDLS and CDR2 YYNGEE. Deletions cut 0 bases from V and 2 bases from J, with 9 bases between. The length of the CDR3 is 16 residues.

The chain has TRBV6-5 and TRBJ2-7; unclear D gene. Per the germline V gene, CDR1 is MNHEY and CDR2 is SVGAGI. The CDR3 covers 13 residues. V was pared by 0 bases and J by 3 bases, with 6 bases between. Here the CDR3 DNA reads TGTGCCAGCAGTTACTCGATAGGCTACGAGCAGTACGTC. Translated, it gives CASSYSIGYEQYV.

This clonotype was detected a few times. The chain uses TRBV12-3 or TRBV12-4 and TRBJ2-7; a possible D gene is TRBD1 (6 bases). Trimming cost V 4 bases and J 6 bases, with 13 bases left between them. The CDR3 is made up of 13 amino acids. The CDR3 DNA reads TGTGCCAGCAGTTCCCAGGGGAACGGCGAGCAGTACGTC. Translated, it gives CASSSQGNGEQYV.

This chain connects TRBV7-2 to TRBJ1-1; possibly TRBD1 for D (5 bases). This CDR3 has 15 amino acids. Germline V lookup: CDR1 SGHTA, CDR2 FQGNSA. Trimming stripped 3 bases from V and 4 bases from J, with 15 bases between. The CDR3: CASSLEPGRVTEAFF. CDR3 DNA: TGTGCCAGCAGCTTGGAACCAGGGAGAGTCACTGAAGCTTTCTTT.

In its sample, this clonotype was seen a few times. The CDR3 DNA sequence: TGTGCCTCCACTGGTGACAGGGGGCGAGATGCGAACACCGGGGAGCTGTTTTTT. Translation gives CASTGDRGRDANTGELFF. The J gene is TRBJ2-2, the V gene TRBV6-1; 10 bases match TRBD1. The CDR3 totals 18 residues. CDR1 is MNHNS, CDR2 SASEGT, per germline. V lost 11 bases to trimming and J lost 0 bases; unmatched junction nucleotides: 15.

This clonotype was seen more than once but under ten times. The chain carries TRBV24-1 and TRBJ2-3, with D maybe TRBD2 (5 bases). V lost 3 bases to trimming and J lost 7 bases, with 10 bases between them. The CDR3 has 13 residues. Germline V gene data show CDR1 as KGHDR and CDR2 as SFDVKD. The chain's CDR3 is CATSDVRGYTQYF. The CDR3 DNA is TGTGCCACCAGTGATGTCCGGGGATATACGCAGTATTTT.

The chain links TRBV4-3 to TRBJ2-1; 12 bases align to TRBD2. This CDR3 is built from 16 residues. The ends lost 1 base at V and 8 bases at J; junction bases unmatched: 6. The germline V gene encodes CDR1 LGHNA and CDR2 YSLEER. DNA for the CDR3: TGCGCCAGCAGCCAAGTGCCCCTAGCGGGGGGGTATGAGCAGTTCTTC. Protein sequence: CASSQVPLAGGYEQFF.

On this clonotype: One end of the junction does not line up with germline, which may come from a read error. V is TRBV7-9 and J is TRBJ1-1; tentative D call: TRBD1 (5 bases). The CDR3 consists of 18 residues. CDR1 is SEHNR and CDR2 is FQNEAQ in the germline V gene (reference sequence). This chain's CDR3 is CTSSSGGSGVGIGTEAFF. CDR3 coding DNA: TGTACCAGCAGCTCCGGCGGATCGGGGGTGGGGATCGGCACTGAAGCTTTCTTT.

The chain combines TRBV9 with TRBJ2-2; D not certain. CDR1 SGDLS and CDR2 YYNGEE come from the germline V gene. With 0 bases removed from V and 3 bases from J, the gap between germline ends came to 6 bases. This CDR3 has 14 residues. The CDR3 here is CASSVEGDTGELFF. In DNA, the CDR3 is TGTGCCAGCAGCGTAGAAGGAGACACCGGGGAGCTGTTTTTT.

Concerning this clonotype itself: Being one base from a much bigger clone, this may be a read error. The CDR3 region has the DNA TGTGTCAGCAGCCGTTCCCTAGCGGGGGGCAATGAGCAGTTCTTC. This sequence encodes CVSSRSLAGGNEQFF. J is TRBJ2-1 and V is TRBV7-9; 11 bases are shared with TRBD2. From germline, CDR1 is SEHNR and CDR2 FQNEAQ (reference sequence). CDR3 length equals 15 residues.

As DNA, the CDR3 is TGTGCCACCAGCAGAGATCGGGGAATTCATGAGACCCAGTACTTC. This encodes CATSRDRGIHETQYF. The chain uses TRBV15 and TRBJ2-5; possible D gene TRBD2, 5 bases. Trimming shortened V by 0 bases and J by 5 bases, and 13 bases separated the two germline ends. The germline V gene has CDR1 LNHNV and CDR2 YYDKDF (reference sequence). The CDR3 is made up of 15 amino acids.

The chain employs TRBV20-1 and TRBJ2-1; TRBD1 is a possible D gene (5 bases). Germline CDR1 is DFQATT and CDR2 is SNEGSKA (reference sequence). The CDR3 loop spans 11 amino acids. Trimming left V 7 bases short and J 9 bases short, with 13 bases between. The CDR3 here is CSVPRVGEQFF. The DNA for the CDR3 is TGCAGTGTACCCAGGGTTGGTGAGCAGTTCTTC.

The J gene is TRBJ2-4, the V gene TRBV15; 9 bases fit TRBD2. Germline trimming cut 5 bases from V and 4 bases from J; bases unmatched to any gene: 15. Germline loops: CDR1 LNHNV, CDR2 YYDKDF (reference sequence). The CDR3 length is 18 residues. The CDR3: CATSSRSVGSGGKNIQYF. For the CDR3, the DNA is TGTGCCACCAGCTCGCGATCGGTGGGTAGCGGGGGTAAAAACATTCAGTACTTC.

This clonotype came up many times. The genes are TRBV10-3 and TRBJ1-2; perhaps TRBD1 as D (5 bases). V shed 9 bases and J shed 4 bases, with 27 bases lying between them. This CDR3 spans 17 amino acids. The germline V gene encodes CDR1 ENHRY and CDR2 SYGVKD. The DNA of the CDR3 is TGTGCCATTCATGAGGGGCCAGGTGATCCCATCCCCTATGGCTACACCTTC. Translating gives CAIHEGPGDPIPYGYTF.

The chain links TRBV7-3 to TRBJ2-3; D call uncertain. Germline lookup yields CDR1 SGHTA and CDR2 FQGTGA. The CDR3 loop spans 14 amino acids. V lost 6 bases, J lost 4 bases, and 14 bases lay in between. The CDR3 loop is CASRKGPRADTQYF. The CDR3 DNA reads TGTGCCAGCAGAAAAGGGCCCCGGGCAGATACGCAGTATTTT.